This paragraph covers one T cell receptor (beta chain) sequence. The sample belongs to a study of blood T cell repertoires in COVID-19. The overall study: Acute and convalescent COVID-19 samples came from the United States, Italy and Spain. PBMCs, B-cell-depleted T cells, or T cells were the source of the cDNA or gDNA that made up the material.

Trimming left V 5 bases short and J 0 bases short, with 14 bases between. This CDR3 comprises 16 residues. Germline V gene data show CDR1 as MDHEN and CDR2 as SYDVKM. Per the original methods: It was from reference gene primer amplification that nucleated cell counts were estimated. Clones were read by immunoSEQ multiplex PCR, and TCRdb kept only the in-frame ones, dropping some. That table supplies the V and J calls and clone size; D and trimming were determined from the DNA. This sample has over 200,000 clones, with roughly 90% found just once. Material: peripheral blood. This receptor was taken from a woman in her fifties or sixties with acute or convalescent COVID-19. The V gene is TRBV28, the J gene TRBJ2-4; no clear D gene. In DNA form, the CDR3 reads TGTGCCAGCAGTCCCAGTTATACCGTAGCCAAAAACATTCAGTACTTC. This encodes CASSPSYTVAKNIQYF.